One sample yielded the 24 T cell receptor beta chains listed below, sequenced in a study of blood T cell repertoires in COVID-19. Sequenced by immunoSEQ multiplex PCR; TCRdb stores in-frame clones only, minus some. The sample consists of 88,000 or so clones, over 75% of them appearing once. Source material: peripheral blood. These receptors originate from a man aged 55 to 70 with acute or convalescent COVID-19.

The genes are TRBV3-1 (or the pseudogene TRBV3-2) and TRBJ1-1, with D maybe TRBD1 (5 bases). This CDR3 has 16 amino acids. V lost 0 bases and J lost 0, with 11 bases in between. Germline CDR1 is LGHDT and CDR2 is YNNKEL (reference sequence). The CDR3 reads CASSQDWGNLNTEAFF. DNA for the CDR3: TGTGCCAGCAGCCAAGACTGGGGCAACTTGAACACTGAAGCTTTCTTT.

This chain links TRBV3-1 (or the pseudogene TRBV3-2) with TRBJ1-2; 7 nucleotides match TRBD1. CDR1 and CDR2 (germline): LGHDT, YNNKEL (reference sequence). V trimming: 0 bases; J trimming: 4 bases; junction bases outside the gene matches: 5. The CDR3 is made up of 15 amino acids. As DNA, the CDR3 is TGTGCCAGCAGCCAAGAACCCAGGGGGGCCTATGGCTACACCTTC. As protein: CASSQEPRGAYGYTF.

This chain links TRBV6-1 with TRBJ2-1; D is undetermined. The CDR3 extends over 17 amino acids. Germline loops: CDR1 MNHNS, CDR2 SASEGT. The germline V and J ends were trimmed by 1 base and 0 bases, with 13 bases remaining between them. The CDR3 DNA follows: TGTGCCAGCAGTGAAGTGGCGGTCCTTAGCTCCTACAATGAGCAGTTCTTC. Amino acids: CASSEVAVLSSYNEQFF.

The V call is TRBV5-5, the J call TRBJ1-1, with D possibly matching TRBD1 (5 bases). Germline assignment: CDR1 SGHKS and CDR2 YYEKEE (reference sequence). V shed 9 bases and J shed 7 bases, with 19 bases lying between them. The CDR3 is 13 residues long. As DNA, the CDR3 is TGTGCCACCATGCGGGGCGTTTTCGATGAAGCTTTCTTT. Translation gives CATMRGVFDEAFF.

This clone was found a few times. V usage is TRBV12-3 or TRBV12-4 and J usage is TRBJ2-7; no reliable D call. The V end was cut by 4 bases, the J end by 3 bases, with 7 bases between. The CDR3 sequence is 12 residues long. The chain's CDR3 is CASSSLYYEQYF. DNA of the CDR3: TGTGCCAGCAGTTCCCTTTACTACGAGCAGTACTTC.

This clone appeared once. This chain links TRBV5-6 with TRBJ2-1; D call uncertain. The V end lost 5 bases, the J end lost 9 bases, and 9 bases lay between the germline ends. CDR3 length: 11 amino acids. CDR1 SGHDT and CDR2 YYEEEE come from the germline V gene. The DNA of the CDR3 is TGTGCCAGCAGGTACCGCGCTGAGCAGTTCTTC. Translating it yields CASRYRAEQFF.

The genes are TRBV13 and TRBJ1-1; 8 nucleotides align to TRBD1. V was pared by 5 bases and J by 1 base, with 6 bases of the junction left unmatched. Germline CDR1 PRHDT, CDR2 FYEKMQ (reference sequence). CDR3 size: 15 residues. The CDR3 protein is CASSAPGTGNTEAFF. CDR3 in DNA: TGTGCCAGCAGCGCCCCCGGGACAGGGAACACTGAAGCTTTCTTT. Complete variable domain (other parts from reference TRBV13 and TRBJ1-1): AAGVIQSPRHLIKEKRETATLKCYPIPRHDTVYWYQQGPGQDPQFLISFYEKMQSDKGSIPDRFSAQQFSDYHSELNMSSLELGDSALYFCASSAPGTGNTEAFFGQGTRLTVV.

This chain uses TRBV6-5 with TRBJ1-5, with D unclear. CDR3 length equals 12 residues. The germline V and J ends were trimmed by 6 bases and 5 bases, with 8 bases remaining between them. Germline V lookup: CDR1 MNHEY, CDR2 SVGAGI. The CDR3 sequence is CASRDSDQPQHF. CDR3 DNA: TGTGCCAGCAGGGACTCAGATCAGCCCCAGCATTTT.

This clone showed up just a few times. The CDR3 coding sequence is TGTGCCAGCGGGGTCAGCGGGAGTGGTTATGAGCAGTTCTTC. Protein product: CASGVSGSGYEQFF. This chain connects TRBV6-5 to TRBJ2-1, with 8 positions matching TRBD2. Germline V gives CDR1 MNHEY, CDR2 SVGAGI. Trimming removed 8 bases from V and 8 bases from J; junction bases left unmatched: 11. The CDR3 consists of 14 residues.

Remarks on this clone: Relative to the germline gene, one junction end is altered; a read error may explain this. The chain is built from TRBV5-4 and TRBJ2-4; D is ambiguous. CDR3 size: 11 residues. Germline V gene sequence: CDR1 SGHNT, CDR2 YYREEE (reference sequence). This CDR3 reads CASSLRTVLVF. The CDR3 DNA is TGTGCCAGCAGCTTGAGAACCGTGTTAGTGTTC.

The rearrangement links TRBV6-1 to TRBJ2-5; 9 bases fit TRBD2. The J segment lost 5 bases and the V segment lost 4 bases, leaving 14 bases of the junction unmatched. The CDR3 has 17 amino acids. From germline, CDR1 is MNHNS and CDR2 SASEGT. The CDR3 here is CASSADRVGSGGETQYF. CDR3 in DNA: TGTGCCAGCAGTGCCGACCGCGTGGGGAGCGGGGGGGAGACCCAGTACTTC.

V usage is TRBV15 and J usage is TRBJ1-3; D uncertain. The CDR3 contains 15 residues. Germline assignment: CDR1 LNHNV and CDR2 YYDKDF (reference sequence). With 0 bases removed from V and 5 bases from J, the gap between germline ends came to 11 bases. CDR3 sequence: CATSRDLGRRNTIYF. The DNA for the CDR3 is TGTGCCACCAGCAGAGATCTGGGGAGGCGAAACACCATATATTTT.

The chain combines TRBV7-2 with TRBJ2-1, with 11 positions matching TRBD2. Germline assignment: CDR1 SGHTA and CDR2 FQGNSA. The CDR3 is 13 amino acids. The junction had 5 bases not matched to a gene; V was cut back by 1 base and J by 15 bases. The CDR3 region is CASSLDSGGARFF. The CDR3 DNA reads TGTGCCAGCAGCTTAGATAGCGGGGGGGCCCGGTTCTTC.

This clone was observed a handful of times. The chain combines TRBV2 with TRBJ1-1; TRBD1 matches at 7 bases. V was clipped by 6 bases and J by 1 base; unmatched bases: 5. The CDR3 is 14 residues long. The V gene's germline CDR1 is SNHLY and CDR2 FYNNEI. CDR3 protein: CASSPGTENTEAFF. CDR3 nucleotide sequence: TGTGCCAGCAGCCCCGGGACAGAGAACACTGAAGCTTTCTTT.

The chain links TRBV12-5 to TRBJ2-2; TRBD1 is a possible D gene (6 bases). V lost 0 bases to trimming and J lost 2 bases, with 13 bases between them. Germline V gives CDR1 LGHNT, CDR2 FRNRAP. The CDR3 consists of 17 residues. The CDR3 reads CASGLVRGQTNTGELFF. Here the CDR3 DNA reads TGTGCTAGTGGTTTGGTACGAGGACAGACTAACACCGGGGAGCTGTTTTTT.

The chain recombines TRBV5-1 with TRBJ2-7, with 11 bases identical to TRBD1. Germline V lookup: CDR1 SGHRS, CDR2 YFSETQ. The CDR3 consists of 17 residues. Trimming removed 0 bases from V and 1 base from J; junction bases left unmatched: 6. The CDR3 sequence: CASSLAKGQGVSYEQYF. The CDR3 DNA sequence: TGCGCCAGCAGCTTGGCCAAGGGACAGGGGGTTTCCTACGAGCAGTACTTC. Using reference TRBV5-1 and TRBJ2-7 for the parts outside the CDR3, the full variable domain is KAGVTQTPRYLIKTRGQQVTLSCSPISGHRSVSWYQQTPGQGLQFLFEYFSETQRNKGNFPGRFSGRQFSNSRSEMNVSTLELGDSALYLCASSLAKGQGVSYEQYFGPGTRLTVT.

The chain carries TRBV6-2 or TRBV6-3 and TRBJ2-3; 14 positions match TRBD2. J gave up 1 base and V 5 bases, and 11 bases lay outside the gene matches. This CDR3 has 19 amino acids. The germline V gene has CDR1 MNHEY and CDR2 SVGEGT. The CDR3 bases are TGTGCCAGCAGTCGCCGGACTAGCGGGGGGAGGATGGGCACAGATACGCAGTATTTT. It translates to CASSRRTSGGRMGTDTQYF.

The rearrangement uses TRBV2 and TRBJ2-2, with 9 bases that match TRBD2. CDR3 length equals 15 residues. Trimming took 10 bases from V and 2 from J; bases not matched to a gene: 8. The germline V gene has CDR1 SNHLY and CDR2 FYNNEI. This CDR3 is CATGAGTSNTGELFF. CDR3 sequence (DNA): TGTGCCACCGGCGCCGGGACTAGCAACACCGGGGAGCTGTTTTTT.

J is TRBJ1-5 and V is TRBV6-5; D possibly corresponds to TRBD1 (6 bases). V lost 7 bases and J 11 bases, leaving 18 bases between the germline ends. Germline V gene data show CDR1 as MNHEY and CDR2 as SVGAGI. This CDR3 comprises 13 residues. The CDR3 loop reads CASIPPWGLTQHF. Written as DNA, the CDR3 is TGTGCCAGCATACCGCCGTGGGGGCTAACCCAGCATTTT.

The V gene is TRBV24-1, the J gene TRBJ2-1; 8 bases are a match to TRBD1. The CDR3 totals 12 residues. Losses at the gene ends were 3 bases for V and 15 bases for J; bases not matched to a gene: 6. Germline V CDR1 and CDR2: KGHDR, SFDVKD. As DNA, the CDR3 is TGTGCCACCAGTGATCAGGACAGGGTGCGGTTCTTC. It is translated as CATSDQDRVRFF.

The gene calls are TRBV3-1 (or the pseudogene TRBV3-2) and TRBJ2-7, with 8 bases fitting TRBD1. Losses at the gene ends were 1 base for V and 3 bases for J; bases not matched to a gene: 5. This CDR3 is built from 15 residues. Germline-derived CDR1 and CDR2 are LGHDT and YNNKEL (reference sequence). CDR3 sequence (DNA): TGTGCCAGCAGCCAAGCACCGGGACAGGTCTACGAGCAGTACTTC. As protein: CASSQAPGQVYEQYF.

The chain is built from TRBV2 and TRBJ2-2; the match to TRBD1 covers 9 bases. V dropped 6 bases and J dropped 0; count of bases not matched to a gene: 11. This CDR3 region has 18 residues. Germline-derived CDR1 and CDR2 are SNHLY and FYNNEI. CDR3 residues: CASSPRRQGGTNTGELFF. The DNA for the CDR3 is TGTGCCAGCAGCCCAAGAAGACAGGGGGGTACGAACACCGGGGAGCTGTTTTTT.

V and J are TRBV4-2 and TRBJ1-2; D may be TRBD1 (5 bases). From germline, CDR1 is LGHNA and CDR2 YNFKEQ. V shed 1 base and J shed 8 bases, with 14 bases lying between them. CDR3 size: 14 residues. The CDR3 here is CASSQARGQGGYTF. The CDR3 DNA reads as TGTGCCAGCAGCCAAGCTAGGGGTCAAGGGGGCTACACCTTC.

The V call is TRBV5-1, the J call TRBJ2-1; possible D gene TRBD2, 6 bases. CDR3 length equals 20 residues. Per germline, CDR1 SGHRS and CDR2 YFSETQ. The V end was cut by 1 base, the J end by 2 bases, with 25 bases between. The CDR3 loop is CASSLIDGGSGFFAYNEQFF. The CDR3 coding sequence is TGCGCCAGCAGCTTGATCGACGGCGGTAGCGGTTTCTTCGCCTACAATGAGCAGTTCTTC.